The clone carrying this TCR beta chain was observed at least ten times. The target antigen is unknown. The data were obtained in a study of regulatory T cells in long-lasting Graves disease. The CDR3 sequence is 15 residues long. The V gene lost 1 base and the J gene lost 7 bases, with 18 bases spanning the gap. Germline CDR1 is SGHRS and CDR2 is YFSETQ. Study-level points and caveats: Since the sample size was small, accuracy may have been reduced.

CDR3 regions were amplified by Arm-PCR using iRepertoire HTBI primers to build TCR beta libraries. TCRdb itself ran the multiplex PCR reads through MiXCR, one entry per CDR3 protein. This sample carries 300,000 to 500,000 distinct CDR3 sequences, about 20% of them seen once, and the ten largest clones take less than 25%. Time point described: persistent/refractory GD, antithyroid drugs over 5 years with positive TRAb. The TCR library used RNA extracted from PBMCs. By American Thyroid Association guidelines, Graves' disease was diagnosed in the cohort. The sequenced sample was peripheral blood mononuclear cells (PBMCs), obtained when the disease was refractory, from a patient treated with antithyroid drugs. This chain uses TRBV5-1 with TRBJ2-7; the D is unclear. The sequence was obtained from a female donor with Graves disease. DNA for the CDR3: TGCGCCAGCAGCTTGACCACCTCCGCCGTGGGTGAGCAGTACTTC. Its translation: CASSLTTSAVGEQYF.